The rows below give T cell receptor beta chains drawn from one sample of a study of cytomegalovirus exposure and HLA in healthy donors. The table came from immunoSEQ multiplex PCR; TCRdb's copy has only in-frame clones and leaves some out. The table has under 100,000 clones, about 74% seen once. Sequencing was performed on PBMCs. The receptors were gathered from a middle-aged man in good health and CMV-seronegative. Both conserved end residues are part of each CDR3. Fields, in order: clone size, D gene, V gene, J gene, CDR3 DNA, CDR3 protein. The D gene is left open where the match is weak. Size tells how often a clone was seen (once, few, many) or the class of an expanded clone, and some rows leave it out.

.,TRBD1,TRBV30,TRBJ2-3,TGTGCCTGGAGTGTGACAGGGGGCAGAGGAACAGATACGCAGTATTTT,CAWSVTGGRGTDTQYF
.,TRBD1,TRBV5-1,TRBJ2-7,TGCGCCAGCAGCCCGAGACAGGGATCTTCGCTCGAGCAGTACTTC,CASSPRQGSSLEQYF
.,.,TRBV5-8,TRBJ1-6,TGTGCCAGCAGCCACGGGAGCTCCTATAATTCACCCCTCCACTTT,CASSHGSSYNSPLHF
.,TRBD2,TRBV7-6,TRBJ2-1,TGTGCCAGCAGCTTAGCGTCTCTAGCGGGGTATAATGAGCAGTTCTTC,CASSLASLAGYNEQFF
.,.,TRBV7-3,TRBJ2-6,TGTGCCAGCAGCGACGACTCGGCCGGGGCCAACGTCCTGACTTTC,CASSDDSAGANVLTF
.,TRBD1,TRBV28,TRBJ2-2,TGTGCCAGCAGTTTTCGGACAGGGTTCGCCGGGGAGCTGTTTTTT,CASSFRTGFAGELFF
.,TRBD1,TRBV7-3,TRBJ2-7,TGTGCCAGCAGCTTGACAGGGGGCTGGGACGAGCAGTACTTC,CASSLTGGWDEQYF
.,.,TRBV27,TRBJ2-2,TGTGCCAGCAGCCTCTTAGGCGGTTCGAACACCGGGGAGCTGTTTTTT,CASSLLGGSNTGELFF
.,.,TRBV18,TRBJ2-1,TGTGCCAGCTCACCAGGGGCTGTTCGGAATGAGCAGTTCTTC,CASSPGAVRNEQFF
.,.,TRBV6-1,TRBJ2-3,TGTGCCAGCAGTCTCGGCACAGATACGCAGTATTTT,CASSLGTDTQYF
.,.,TRBV11-2,TRBJ2-5,TGTGCCAGCAGCTTAGTCCGGGAGACCCAGTACTTC,CASSLVRETQYF
.,.,TRBV19,TRBJ1-3,TGTGCCAGTAGACGAAGACAGGACAACTCTGGAAACACCATATATTTT,CASRRRQDNSGNTIYF
.,.,TRBV28,TRBJ1-1,TGTGCCAGCAGTTTCCCGCCAGGGAGGACTGAAGCTTTCTTT,CASSFPPGRTEAFF
.,.,TRBV5-4,TRBJ1-1,TGTGCCAGCAGCTTGATAACAGAGAACACTGAAGCTTTCTTT,CASSLITENTEAFF
.,.,TRBV7-2,TRBJ2-4,TGTGCCAGCAGCCCGATCGGACGGCGGAGGGACATTCAGTACTTC,CASSPIGRRRDIQYF
few,TRBD2,TRBV5-6,TRBJ2-3,TGTGCCAGCAGCATATGGACTAGCAGTGATACGCAGTATTTT,CASSIWTSSDTQYF
.,.,TRBV4-3,TRBJ1-2,TGCGCCAGCAGCCAGCAGGGAGGGTACGCGGGCTACACCTTC,CASSQQGGYAGYTF
few,TRBD2,TRBV4-2,TRBJ2-7,TGTGCCATTGCTGGGGGGGAGCCCTACGAGCAGTACTTC,CAIAGGEPYEQYF
.,.,TRBV9,TRBJ2-2,TGTGCCAGCAGCCAAGGTCCGGGGACCGGGGAGCTGTTTTTT,CASSQGPGTGELFF
.,.,TRBV4-1,TRBJ1-5,TGCGCCAGCAGCCAAGTGAGATCTGAACAGCCCCAGCATTTT,CASSQVRSEQPQHF
.,.,TRBV5-1,TRBJ1-2,TGCGCCAGCAGCCCGGACCTGAGAGGGCGTCGGGATGGCTACACCTTC,CASSPDLRGRRDGYTF
.,.,TRBV6-4,TRBJ1-5,TGTGCCAGCAGTCGAACGAGAAAAGAGGCGTACAATCAGCCCCAGCATTTT,CASSRTRKEAYNQPQHF
.,.,TRBV15,TRBJ1-1,TGTGCCACCAGCAGAGATATGGCCAGGGCGGACACTGAAGCTTTCTTT,CATSRDMARADTEAFF
.,TRBD1,TRBV19,TRBJ2-2,TGTGCCAGTAGTGGGCCCCCTCGACAGGGGTTCGGCACCGGGGAGCTGTTTTTT,CASSGPPRQGFGTGELFF
once,.,TRBV9,TRBJ2-7,TGTGCCAGCAGCGTAGCTTCGGTACCCCTGGAGCAGTACTTC,CASSVASVPLEQYF
few,.,TRBV4-3,TRBJ1-5,TGCGCCAGCAGCCAAACTAGGGGCAATCAGCCCCAGCATTTT,CASSQTRGNQPQHF
.,TRBD2,TRBV6-5,TRBJ2-5,TGTGCCAGCAGTTACGGCGGGGGGGACCAAGAGACCCAGTACTTC,CASSYGGGDQETQYF
.,TRBD2,TRBV4-3,TRBJ2-1,TGCGCCAGCAGCCAAGTGGGACTAACCAACAATGAGCAGTTCTTC,CASSQVGLTNNEQFF
.,.,TRBV5-1,TRBJ2-1,TGCGCCAGCAGCTTCAACATTAAGAATGAGCAGTTCTTC,CASSFNIKNEQFF
.,TRBD2,TRBV4-3,TRBJ2-1,TGCGCCAGCAGCCAACTGACGGGGGGGAACTACTACAATGAGCAGTTCTTC,CASSQLTGGNYYNEQFF
.,.,TRBV7-2,TRBJ2-2,TGTGCCAGCAGCTTAGCGTCAACTAGGGGGGGCGGGGAGCTGTTTTTT,CASSLASTRGGGELFF
.,.,TRBV30,TRBJ1-1,TGTGCCTGGGATCAGGGGCAGGGGAACACTGAAGCTTTCTTT,CAWDQGQGNTEAFF
.,TRBD1,TRBV19,TRBJ1-5,TGTGCCAGTAGCACCCGGACAGGACCCAATCAGCCCCAGCATTTT,CASSTRTGPNQPQHF
.,.,TRBV6-1,TRBJ1-5,TGTGCCAGCAGTGCGTCGTCAAATAGCAATCCGCCCCAGCATTTT,CASSASSNSNPPQHF
.,TRBD2,TRBV7-2,TRBJ2-7,TGTGCCAGCAGCCAGACTAGCGGGTACGAGCAGTACTTC,CASSQTSGYEQYF
.,TRBD2,TRBV4-2,TRBJ2-7,TGTGCCAGCAGCCCGAGCGCGGCTAGCGGCTCCTACGAGCAGTACTTC,CASSPSAASGSYEQYF
.,.,TRBV19,TRBJ1-3,TGTGCCAGTAGTGTCGAAACTTACAGGGACCAATCTGGAAACACCATATATTTT,CASSVETYRDQSGNTIYF
.,.,TRBV11-3,TRBJ2-7,TGTGCCAGCAGCTTAGAGGGCACGGGGACCTACGAGCAGTACTTC,CASSLEGTGTYEQYF
.,.,TRBV6-6,TRBJ1-1,TGTGCCAGCAGTTACGGGGCCGGGACTGAAGCTTTCTTT,CASSYGAGTEAFF
.,TRBD2,TRBV30,TRBJ2-7,TGTGCCTTACAAGAATTGGCGGGGGAATACGAGCAGTACTTC,CALQELAGEYEQYF
.,TRBD1,TRBV7-9,TRBJ2-5,TGTGCCAGCAGAAAACCCGGACAGGGTTTGGAGACCCAGTACTTC,CASRKPGQGLETQYF
.,TRBD1,TRBV6-4,TRBJ2-3,TGTGCCAGCAGTGACTCGACAGGGGCAGATACGCAGTATTTT,CASSDSTGADTQYF
.,TRBD1,TRBV5-1,TRBJ1-1,TGCGCCAGCAGCTTGACAGGGGAGAACACTGAAGCTTTCTTT,CASSLTGENTEAFF
.,TRBD1,TRBV6-1,TRBJ1-5,TGTGCCAGCAGCACAGGGGATAATCAGCCCCAGCATTTT,CASSTGDNQPQHF
.,.,TRBV7-7,TRBJ2-2,TGTGCCAGCAGCGCTGAGTCGAGCACCGGGGAGCTGTTTTTT,CASSAESSTGELFF
.,.,TRBV7-9,TRBJ2-7,TGTGCCAGCAGCTTACACAGGACGACCTACGAGCAGTACTTC,CASSLHRTTYEQYF
few,.,TRBV15,TRBJ1-5,TGTGCCACCAGCATACGGGATAGCAATCAGCCCCAGCATTTT,CATSIRDSNQPQHF
.,TRBD2,TRBV6-1,TRBJ2-7,TGTGCCAGCAGTGAAGATGCGGGGGGGCCCTACGAGCAGTACTTC,CASSEDAGGPYEQYF
.,TRBD1,TRBV13,TRBJ2-3,TGTGCCAGCAGCGGTCGGGACAGGGTAGGAACAGATACGCAGTATTTT,CASSGRDRVGTDTQYF
.,TRBD1,TRBV29-1,TRBJ2-3,TGCAGCGTGGCCGGGACAGGAGATACGCAGTATTTT,CSVAGTGDTQYF
few,TRBD1,TRBV6-4,TRBJ2-2,TGTGCCAGCAGTGACCGTGACAGGGCCGGGGAGCTGTTTTTT,CASSDRDRAGELFF
.,TRBD1,TRBV4-1,TRBJ1-4,TGCGCCAGCAGCCGGACAGGGGCTAATGAAAAACTGTTTTTT,CASSRTGANEKLFF
.,.,TRBV15,TRBJ2-2,TGTGCCACCAGCAGAGATCTTGTTTCGGTGAGAACCGGGGAGCTGTTTTTT,CATSRDLVSVRTGELFF
.,.,TRBV5-5,TRBJ2-7,TGTGCCAGCAGCTTACCGGGACAAGGCAATCCCTACGAGCAGTACTTC,CASSLPGQGNPYEQYF